This TCR beta chain was profiled in a study of shared clonotypes between healthy human individuals. Findings of the study overall: It was the non-shared clonotypes that had lower generation probabilities than clonotypes shared by all four donors. Represented diversity, genetic and exposure-history alike, was limited by few donors.

Negatively enriched CD4+ T cells were divided by CD45RA into naive and memory. Germline V lookup: CDR1 SGHTA, CDR2 FQGNSA. V dropped 5 bases and J dropped 7 bases, with 17 bases sitting between them. There are 14 residues in the CDR3. This clone was recorded at least ten times. Its target is not known. For each subset, genomic DNA was distributed in equal portions over several immunoSEQ plates. Produced via immunoSEQ multiplex PCR; TCRdb's table is partial and in-frame only. This table holds 1 million to 1.2 million clones, 77% found once. The material sequenced was memory CD4+ T cells from PBMCs. Subset specified: CD45RA-negative fraction. The clonotype comes from a young man in good health. Some clones in this sample may be carry-over from other donors' samples. This chain uses TRBV7-2 with TRBJ1-2, with D unresolved. CDR3 DNA sequence: TGTGCCAGCAGCCCATACGACACAGCTGGTGGCTACACCTTC. It is translated as CASSPYDTAGGYTF.